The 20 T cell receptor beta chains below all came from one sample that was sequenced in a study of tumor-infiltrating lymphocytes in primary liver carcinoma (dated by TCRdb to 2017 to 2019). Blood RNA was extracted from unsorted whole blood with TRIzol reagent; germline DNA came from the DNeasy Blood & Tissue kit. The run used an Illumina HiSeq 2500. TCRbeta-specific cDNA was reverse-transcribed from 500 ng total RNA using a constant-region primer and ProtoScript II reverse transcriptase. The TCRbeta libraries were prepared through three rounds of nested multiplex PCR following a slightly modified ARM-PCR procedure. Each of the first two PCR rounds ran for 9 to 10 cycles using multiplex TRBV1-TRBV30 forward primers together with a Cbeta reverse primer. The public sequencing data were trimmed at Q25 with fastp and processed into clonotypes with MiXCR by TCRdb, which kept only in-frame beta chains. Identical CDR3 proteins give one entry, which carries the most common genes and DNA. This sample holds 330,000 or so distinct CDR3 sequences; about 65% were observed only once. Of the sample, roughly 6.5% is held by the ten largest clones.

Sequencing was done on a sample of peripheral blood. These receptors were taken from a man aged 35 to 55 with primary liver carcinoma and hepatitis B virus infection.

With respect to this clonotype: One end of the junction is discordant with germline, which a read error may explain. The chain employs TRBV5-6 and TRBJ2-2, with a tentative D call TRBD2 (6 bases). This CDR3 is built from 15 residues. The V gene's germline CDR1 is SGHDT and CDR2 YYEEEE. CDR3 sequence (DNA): TGCGCCAGCAATATCGGGACTGGGGTCACCGGGGAGCTGTTTTTT. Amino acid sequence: CASNIGTGVTGELFF.

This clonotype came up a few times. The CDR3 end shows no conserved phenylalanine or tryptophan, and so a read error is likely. The CDR3 DNA reads TGTGCCAGCAGTTACGGCACGGGAGGATACGAGCAGTACCTC. Residues: CASSYGTGGYEQYL. V gene TRBV6-5 combines with J gene TRBJ2-7, with 7 nucleotides matching TRBD2. Germline V lookup: CDR1 MNHEY, CDR2 SVGAGI. V gave up 2 bases and J gave up 4 bases; unmatched junction bases: 5. The CDR3 consists of 14 residues.

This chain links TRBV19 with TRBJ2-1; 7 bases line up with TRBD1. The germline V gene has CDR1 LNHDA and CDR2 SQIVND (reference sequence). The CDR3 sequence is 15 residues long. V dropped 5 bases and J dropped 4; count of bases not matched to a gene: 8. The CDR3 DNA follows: TGTGCCAGTAGTGAACCGGGACAGACTTACAATGAGCAGTTCTTC. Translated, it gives CASSEPGQTYNEQFF.

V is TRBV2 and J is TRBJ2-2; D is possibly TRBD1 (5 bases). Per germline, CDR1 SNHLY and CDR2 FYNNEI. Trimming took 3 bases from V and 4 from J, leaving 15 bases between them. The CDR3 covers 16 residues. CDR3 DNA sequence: TGTGCCAGCAGTGAGGTCCTGGGGCGCGGCACCGGGGAGCTGTTTTTT. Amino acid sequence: CASSEVLGRGTGELFF.

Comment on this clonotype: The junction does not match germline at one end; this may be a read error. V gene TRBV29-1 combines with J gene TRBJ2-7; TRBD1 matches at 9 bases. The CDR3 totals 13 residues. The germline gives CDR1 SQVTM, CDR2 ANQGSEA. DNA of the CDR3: TGTAGCTACGGACAGGGGAGCTGCTACGAGCAGTACTTC. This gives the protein CSYGQGSCYEQYF.

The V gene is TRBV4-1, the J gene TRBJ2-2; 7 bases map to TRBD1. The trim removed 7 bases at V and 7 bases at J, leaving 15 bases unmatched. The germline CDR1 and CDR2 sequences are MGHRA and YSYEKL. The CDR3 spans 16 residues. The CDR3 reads CASNDLDRLLNGELFF. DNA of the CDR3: TGCGCCAGCAACGATCTGGACAGGCTGTTAAACGGGGAGCTGTTTTTT.

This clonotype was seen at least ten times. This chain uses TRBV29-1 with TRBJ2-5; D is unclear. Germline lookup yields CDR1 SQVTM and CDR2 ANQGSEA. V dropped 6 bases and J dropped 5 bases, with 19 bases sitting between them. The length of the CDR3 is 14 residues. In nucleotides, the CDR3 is TGCAGCGTAACTCCGGGCCCCCCTGGGGAGACCCAGTACTTC. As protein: CSVTPGPPGETQYF.

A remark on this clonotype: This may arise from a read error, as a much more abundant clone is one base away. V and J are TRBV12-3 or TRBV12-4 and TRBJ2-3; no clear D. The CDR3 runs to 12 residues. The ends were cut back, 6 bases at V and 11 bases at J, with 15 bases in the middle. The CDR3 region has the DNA TGTGCCAGCAGGCCCGGTTCAAATAGGCAGTATTTT. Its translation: CASRPGSNRQYF.

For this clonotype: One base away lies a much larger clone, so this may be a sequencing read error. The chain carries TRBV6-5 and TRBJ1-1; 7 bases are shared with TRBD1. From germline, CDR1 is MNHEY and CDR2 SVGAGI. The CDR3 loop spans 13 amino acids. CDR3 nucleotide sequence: TGTACCAGCAGAGACAGGGTTAACACTGAAGCTTTCTTT. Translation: CTSRDRVNTEAFF.

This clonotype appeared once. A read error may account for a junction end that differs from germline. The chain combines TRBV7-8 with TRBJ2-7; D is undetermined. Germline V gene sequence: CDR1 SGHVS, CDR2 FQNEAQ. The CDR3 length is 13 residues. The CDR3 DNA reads TGTGCCAGCAGCTCGGGCAGCAACTACGAGCACTACTTC. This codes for CASSSGSNYEHYF.

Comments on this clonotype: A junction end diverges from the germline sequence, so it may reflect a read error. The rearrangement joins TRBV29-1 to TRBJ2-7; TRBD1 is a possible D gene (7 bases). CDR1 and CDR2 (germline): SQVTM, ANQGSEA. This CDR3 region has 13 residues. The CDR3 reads CTATGEASHEQYF. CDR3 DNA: TGCACCGCTACAGGGGAGGCCTCCCACGAACAGTACTTC.

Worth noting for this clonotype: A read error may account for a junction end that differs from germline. CDR3 DNA sequence: TGTTCCAGCAGGGCGGGACAGGGGAGAGTCGGGGAGCTGGTTTTT. It encodes CSSRAGQGRVGELVF. The chain carries TRBV11-2 and TRBJ2-2; 10 positions match TRBD1. From germline, CDR1 is SGHAT and CDR2 FQNNGV. The length of the CDR3 is 15 residues.

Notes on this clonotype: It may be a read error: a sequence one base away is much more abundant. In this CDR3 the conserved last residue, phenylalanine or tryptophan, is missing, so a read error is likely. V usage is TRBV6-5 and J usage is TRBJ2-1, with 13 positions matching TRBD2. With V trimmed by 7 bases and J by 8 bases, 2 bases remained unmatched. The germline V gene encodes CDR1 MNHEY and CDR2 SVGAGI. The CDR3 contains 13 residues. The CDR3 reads CASTTSGRDEQFL. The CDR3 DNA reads TGTGCCAGCACAACTAGCGGGAGGGATGAGCAGTTCCTC.

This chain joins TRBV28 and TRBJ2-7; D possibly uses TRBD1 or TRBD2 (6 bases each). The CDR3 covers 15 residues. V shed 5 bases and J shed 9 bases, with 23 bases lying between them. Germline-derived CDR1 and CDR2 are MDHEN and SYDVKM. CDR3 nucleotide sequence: TGTGCCAGCAGTAAACAAACAGGGAGGCCCTCCGTGCAGTACTTC. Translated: CASSKQTGRPSVQYF. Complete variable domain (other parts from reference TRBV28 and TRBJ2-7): DVKVTQSSRYLVKRTGEKVFLECVQDMDHENMFWYRQDPGLGLRLIYFSYDVKMKEKGDIPEGYSVSREKKERFSLILESASTNQTSMYLCASSKQTGRPSVQYFGPGTRLTVT.

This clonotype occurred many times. In nucleotides, the CDR3 is TGTGCCAGCAGTTTAGTACAGACAGACAGCCAGCAGTACTTC. Translated: CASSLVQTDSQQYF. The V gene is TRBV12-3 or TRBV12-4, the J gene TRBJ2-7, with TRBD1 as a possible D gene (5 bases). This CDR3 comprises 14 residues. Deletions cut 1 base from V and 8 bases from J, with 15 bases between.

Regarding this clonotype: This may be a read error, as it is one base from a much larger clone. The DNA of the CDR3 is TGTGACAGCAGTGTACAGGGGGGAGAGCAGTACTTC. This codes for CDSSVQGGEQYF. The chain combines TRBV12-3 or TRBV12-4 with TRBJ2-7; 8 bases are shared with TRBD1. The CDR3 contains 12 residues.

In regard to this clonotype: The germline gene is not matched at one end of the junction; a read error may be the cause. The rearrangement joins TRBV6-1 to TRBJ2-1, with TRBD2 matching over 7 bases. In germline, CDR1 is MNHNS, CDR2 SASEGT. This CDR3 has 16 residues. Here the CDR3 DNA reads TGTGCTAGCAGTGAAGCCCCCCTGGCGGGAGTCGATGAGCAGTTCTTC. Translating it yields CASSEAPLAGVDEQFF.

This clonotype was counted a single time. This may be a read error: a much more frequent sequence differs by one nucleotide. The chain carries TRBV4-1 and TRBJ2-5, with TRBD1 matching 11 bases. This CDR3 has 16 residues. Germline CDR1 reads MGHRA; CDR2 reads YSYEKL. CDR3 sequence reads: CASGLGQGAQEETQYF. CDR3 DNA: TGTGCCAGCGGCCTAGGACAGGGGGCGCAGGAAGAGACCCAGTACTTC.

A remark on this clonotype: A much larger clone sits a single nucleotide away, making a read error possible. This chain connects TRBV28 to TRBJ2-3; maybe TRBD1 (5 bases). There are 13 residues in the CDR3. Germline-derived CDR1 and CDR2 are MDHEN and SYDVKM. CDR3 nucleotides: TGTGCCAACAGTCAGGGCCAGTTCGGTACGCAGTATTTT. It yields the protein CANSQGQFGTQYF.

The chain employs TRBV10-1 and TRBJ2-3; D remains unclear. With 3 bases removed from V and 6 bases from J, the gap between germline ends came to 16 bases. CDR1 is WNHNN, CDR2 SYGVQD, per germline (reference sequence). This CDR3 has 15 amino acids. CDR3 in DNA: TGCGCCAGCAGTGACAAGGGTAAACGGCACGATACGCAGTATTTT. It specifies CASSDKGKRHDTQYF.